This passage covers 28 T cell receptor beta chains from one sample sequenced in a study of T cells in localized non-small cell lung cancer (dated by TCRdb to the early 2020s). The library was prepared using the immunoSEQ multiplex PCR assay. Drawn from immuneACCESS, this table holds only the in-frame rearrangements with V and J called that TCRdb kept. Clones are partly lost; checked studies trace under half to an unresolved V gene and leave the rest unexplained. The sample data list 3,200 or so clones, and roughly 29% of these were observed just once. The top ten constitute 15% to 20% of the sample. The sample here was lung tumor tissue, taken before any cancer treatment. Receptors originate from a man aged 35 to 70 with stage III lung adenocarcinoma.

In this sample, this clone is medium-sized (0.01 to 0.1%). CDR3 in amino acids: CAIRPGQGAREAFF. As DNA, the CDR3 is TGTGCCATCAGACCCGGACAGGGGGCGAGGGAAGCTTTCTTT. This sequence joins TRBV6-8 and TRBJ1-1, with 11 bases identical to TRBD1. The CDR3 extends over 14 amino acids. The V gene's germline CDR1 is MNHGY and CDR2 SAAAGT. Unmatched junction bases numbered 12, after V lost 10 bases and J lost 8 bases.

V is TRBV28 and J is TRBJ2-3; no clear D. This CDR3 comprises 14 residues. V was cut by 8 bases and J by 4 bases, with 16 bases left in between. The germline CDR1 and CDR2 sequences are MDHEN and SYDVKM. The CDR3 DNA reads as TGTGCCAGCTGGACGCGGTCAAAGGCAGATACGCAGTATTTT. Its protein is CASWTRSKADTQYF.

The CDR3 nucleotides read TGTGCCAGTAGCAGGTGGGACACCTCTGGAAACACCATATATTTT. The encoded protein is CASSRWDTSGNTIYF. J is TRBJ1-3 and V is TRBV19, with D perhaps TRBD1 (6 bases). The CDR3 loop spans 15 amino acids. Germline CDR1 and CDR2: LNHDA and SQIVND (reference sequence). Between the trimmed V and J ends, which lost 6 bases and 0 bases, there was a span of 12 bases.

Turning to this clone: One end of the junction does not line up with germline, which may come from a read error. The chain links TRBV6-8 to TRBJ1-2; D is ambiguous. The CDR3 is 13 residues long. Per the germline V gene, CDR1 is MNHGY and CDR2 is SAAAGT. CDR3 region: CAISGSVVYGYTF. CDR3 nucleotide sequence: TGTGCCATCAGTGGTTCCGTCGTATATGGCTACACCTTC.

Here the CDR3 reads CASSQGTAQPQHF. CDR3 nucleotide sequence: TGTGCCAGTAGCCAGGGCACTGCCCAGCCCCAGCATTTT. The V gene is TRBV19, the J gene TRBJ1-5; possible D gene TRBD1, 5 bases. This CDR3 has 13 amino acids. V lost 6 bases and J 7 bases, leaving 13 bases between the germline ends. Looked up from germline, CDR1 is LNHDA and CDR2 is SQIVND (reference sequence).

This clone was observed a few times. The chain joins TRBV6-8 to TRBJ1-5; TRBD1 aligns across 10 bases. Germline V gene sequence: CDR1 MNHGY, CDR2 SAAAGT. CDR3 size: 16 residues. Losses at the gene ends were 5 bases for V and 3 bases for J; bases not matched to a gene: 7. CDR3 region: CASSGGTGVNNQPQHF. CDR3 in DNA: TGTGCCAGCAGTGGGGGGACAGGGGTGAACAATCAGCCCCAGCATTTT.

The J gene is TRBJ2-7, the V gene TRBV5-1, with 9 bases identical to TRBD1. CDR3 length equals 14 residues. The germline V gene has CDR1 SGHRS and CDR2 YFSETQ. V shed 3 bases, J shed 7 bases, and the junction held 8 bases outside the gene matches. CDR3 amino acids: CASSSGTGTREQYF. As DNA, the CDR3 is TGCGCCAGCAGCTCAGGGACAGGGACGAGGGAGCAGTACTTC. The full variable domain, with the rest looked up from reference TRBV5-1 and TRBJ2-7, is KAGVTQTPRYLIKTRGQQVTLSCSPISGHRSVSWYQQTPGQGLQFLFEYFSETQRNKGNFPGRFSGRQFSNSRSEMNVSTLELGDSALYLCASSSGTGTREQYFGPGTRLTVT.

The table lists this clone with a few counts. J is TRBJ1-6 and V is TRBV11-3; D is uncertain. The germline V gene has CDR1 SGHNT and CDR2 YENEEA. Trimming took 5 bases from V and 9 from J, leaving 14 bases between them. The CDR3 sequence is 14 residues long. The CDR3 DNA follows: TGTGCCAGCAGCCCACGGGAAAGCGGTTCACCCCTCCACTTT. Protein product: CASSPRESGSPLHF.

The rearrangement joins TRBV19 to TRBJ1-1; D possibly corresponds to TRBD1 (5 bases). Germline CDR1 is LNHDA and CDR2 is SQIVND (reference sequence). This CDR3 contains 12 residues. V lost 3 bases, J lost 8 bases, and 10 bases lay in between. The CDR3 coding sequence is TGTGCCAGTAGTATGGGTCGGGGGGAAGCTTTCTTT. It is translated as CASSMGRGEAFF.

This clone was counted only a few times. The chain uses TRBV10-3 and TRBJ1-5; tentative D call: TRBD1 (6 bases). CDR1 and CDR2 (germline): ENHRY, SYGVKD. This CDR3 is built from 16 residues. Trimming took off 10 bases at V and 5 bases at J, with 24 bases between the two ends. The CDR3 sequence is CASQHYREDRHQPQHF. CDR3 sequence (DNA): TGTGCCAGCCAACACTACAGGGAGGATAGGCATCAGCCCCAGCATTTT.

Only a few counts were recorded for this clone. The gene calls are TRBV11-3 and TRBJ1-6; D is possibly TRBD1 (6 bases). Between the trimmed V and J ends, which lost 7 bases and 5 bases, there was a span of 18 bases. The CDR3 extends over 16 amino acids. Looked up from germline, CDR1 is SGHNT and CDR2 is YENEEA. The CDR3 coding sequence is TGTGCCAGCAACAAATACACCGGACAGAATAATTCACCCCTCCACTTT. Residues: CASNKYTGQNNSPLHF. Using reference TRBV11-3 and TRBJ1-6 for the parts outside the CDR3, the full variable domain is EAGVVQSPRYKIIEKKQPVAFWCNPISGHNTLYWYLQNLGQGPELLIRYENEEAVDDSQLPKDRFSAERLKGVDSTLKIQPAELGDSAVYLCASNKYTGQNNSPLHFGNGTRLTVT.

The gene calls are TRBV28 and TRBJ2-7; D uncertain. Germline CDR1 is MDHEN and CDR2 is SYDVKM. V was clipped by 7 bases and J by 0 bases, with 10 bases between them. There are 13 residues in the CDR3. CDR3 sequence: CASTLPSSYEQYF. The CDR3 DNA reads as TGTGCCAGCACTCTACCAAGCTCCTACGAGCAGTACTTC.

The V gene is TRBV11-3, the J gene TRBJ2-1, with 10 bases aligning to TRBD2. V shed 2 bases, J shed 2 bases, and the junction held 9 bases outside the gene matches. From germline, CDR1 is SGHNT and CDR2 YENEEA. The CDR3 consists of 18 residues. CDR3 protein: CASSLIQGLAFTYNEQFF. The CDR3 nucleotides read TGTGCCAGCAGCTTAATCCAGGGACTAGCGTTTACCTACAATGAGCAGTTCTTC.

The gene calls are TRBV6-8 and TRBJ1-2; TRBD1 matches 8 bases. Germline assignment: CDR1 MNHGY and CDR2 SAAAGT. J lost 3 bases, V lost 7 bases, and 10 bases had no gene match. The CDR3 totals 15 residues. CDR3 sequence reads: CASTYAGTGDYGYTF. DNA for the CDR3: TGTGCCAGCACCTATGCCGGGACAGGAGACTATGGCTACACCTTC.

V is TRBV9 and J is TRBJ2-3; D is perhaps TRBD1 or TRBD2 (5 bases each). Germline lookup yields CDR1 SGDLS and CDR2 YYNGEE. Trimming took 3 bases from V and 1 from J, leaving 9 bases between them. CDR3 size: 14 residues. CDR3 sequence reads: CASSAGTRTDTQYF. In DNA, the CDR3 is TGTGCCAGCAGCGCCGGGACGCGCACAGATACGCAGTATTTT.

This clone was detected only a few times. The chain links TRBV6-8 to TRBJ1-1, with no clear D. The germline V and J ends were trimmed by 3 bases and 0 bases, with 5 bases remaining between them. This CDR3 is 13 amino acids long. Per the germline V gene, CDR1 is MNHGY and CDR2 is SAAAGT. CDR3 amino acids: CASSYTVNTEAFF. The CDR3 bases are TGTGCCAGCAGTTATACTGTGAACACTGAAGCTTTCTTT.

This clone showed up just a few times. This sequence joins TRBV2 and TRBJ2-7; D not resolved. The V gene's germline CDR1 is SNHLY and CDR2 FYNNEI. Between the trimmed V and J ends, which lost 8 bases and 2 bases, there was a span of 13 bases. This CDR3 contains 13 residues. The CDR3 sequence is CASGQKTPYEQYF. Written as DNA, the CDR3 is TGTGCCAGCGGGCAGAAAACTCCCTACGAGCAGTACTTC.

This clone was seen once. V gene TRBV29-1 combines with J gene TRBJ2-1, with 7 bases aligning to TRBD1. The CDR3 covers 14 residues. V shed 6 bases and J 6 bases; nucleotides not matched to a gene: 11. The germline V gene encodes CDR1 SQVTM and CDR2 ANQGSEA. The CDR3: CSVTPGQDFNEQFF. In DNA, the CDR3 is TGCAGCGTCACTCCCGGACAGGATTTCAATGAGCAGTTCTTC.

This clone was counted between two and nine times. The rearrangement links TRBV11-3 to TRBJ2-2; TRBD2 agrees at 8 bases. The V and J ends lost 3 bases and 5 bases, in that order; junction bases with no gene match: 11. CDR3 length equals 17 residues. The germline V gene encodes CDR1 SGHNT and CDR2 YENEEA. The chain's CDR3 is CASSLETSGSGTGELFF. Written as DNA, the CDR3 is TGTGCCAGCAGCTTGGAAACTAGCGGTTCCGGTACCGGGGAGCTGTTTTTT.

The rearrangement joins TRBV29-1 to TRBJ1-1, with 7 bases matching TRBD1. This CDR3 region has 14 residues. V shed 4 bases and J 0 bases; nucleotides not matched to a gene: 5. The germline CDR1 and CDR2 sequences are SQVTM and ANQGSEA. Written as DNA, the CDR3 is TGCAGCGTTGCAGAGGGACAGTTGAACACTGAAGCTTTCTTT. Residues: CSVAEGQLNTEAFF.

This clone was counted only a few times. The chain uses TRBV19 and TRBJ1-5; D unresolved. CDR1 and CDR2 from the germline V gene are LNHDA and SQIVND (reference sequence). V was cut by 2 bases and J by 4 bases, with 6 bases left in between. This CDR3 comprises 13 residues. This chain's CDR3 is CASSISRNQPQHF. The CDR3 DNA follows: TGTGCCAGTAGTATATCGCGAAATCAGCCCCAGCATTTT.

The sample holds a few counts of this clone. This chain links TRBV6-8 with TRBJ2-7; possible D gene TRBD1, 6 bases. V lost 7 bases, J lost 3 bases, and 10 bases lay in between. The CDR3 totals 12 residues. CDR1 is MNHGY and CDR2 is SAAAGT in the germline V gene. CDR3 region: CASTGAYYEQYV. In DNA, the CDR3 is TGTGCCAGCACAGGGGCGTACTACGAGCAGTACGTC.

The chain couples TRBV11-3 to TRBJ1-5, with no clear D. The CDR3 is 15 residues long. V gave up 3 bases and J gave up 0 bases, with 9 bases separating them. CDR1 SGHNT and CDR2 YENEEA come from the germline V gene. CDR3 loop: CASSLQANSNQPQHF. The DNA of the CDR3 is TGTGCCAGCAGCTTGCAGGCGAATAGCAATCAGCCCCAGCATTTT.

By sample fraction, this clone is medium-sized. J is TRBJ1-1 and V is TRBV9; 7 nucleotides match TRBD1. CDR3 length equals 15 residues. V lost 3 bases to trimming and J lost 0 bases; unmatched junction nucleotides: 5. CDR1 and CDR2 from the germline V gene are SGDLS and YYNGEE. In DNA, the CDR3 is TGTGCCAGCAGCGAGACAGGGATCATGAACACTGAAGCTTTCTTT. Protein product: CASSETGIMNTEAFF.

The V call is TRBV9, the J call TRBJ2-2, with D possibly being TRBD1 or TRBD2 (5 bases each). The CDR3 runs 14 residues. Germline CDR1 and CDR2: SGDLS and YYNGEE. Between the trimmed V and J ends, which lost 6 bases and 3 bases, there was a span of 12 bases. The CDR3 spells CASKEGSHTGELFF. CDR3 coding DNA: TGTGCCAGCAAAGAGGGGAGCCACACCGGGGAGCTGTTTTTT.

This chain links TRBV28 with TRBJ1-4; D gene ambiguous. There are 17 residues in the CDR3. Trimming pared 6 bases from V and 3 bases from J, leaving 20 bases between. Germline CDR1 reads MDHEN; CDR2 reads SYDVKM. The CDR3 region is CASSYGRLRGSNEKLFF. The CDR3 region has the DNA TGTGCCAGCAGCTACGGACGCCTTCGGGGATCTAATGAAAAACTGTTTTTT.

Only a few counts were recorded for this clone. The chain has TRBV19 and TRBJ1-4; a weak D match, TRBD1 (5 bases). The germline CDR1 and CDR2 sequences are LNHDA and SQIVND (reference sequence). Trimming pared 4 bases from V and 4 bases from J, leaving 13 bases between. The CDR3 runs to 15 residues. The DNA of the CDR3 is TGTGCCAGTAGTACCCCGAAGGGGAATAATGAAAAACTGTTTTTT. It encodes CASSTPKGNNEKLFF.

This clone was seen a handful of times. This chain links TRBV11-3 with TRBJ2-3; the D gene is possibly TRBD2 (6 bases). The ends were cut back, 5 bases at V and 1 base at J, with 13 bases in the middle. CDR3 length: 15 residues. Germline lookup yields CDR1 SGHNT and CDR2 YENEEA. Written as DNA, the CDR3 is TGTGCCAGCAGCCCGGGGACTCCTCGCACAGATACGCAGTATTTT. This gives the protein CASSPGTPRTDTQYF. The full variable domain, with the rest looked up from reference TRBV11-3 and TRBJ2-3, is EAGVVQSPRYKIIEKKQPVAFWCNPISGHNTLYWYLQNLGQGPELLIRYENEEAVDDSQLPKDRFSAERLKGVDSTLKIQPAELGDSAVYLCASSPGTPRTDTQYFGPGTRLTVL.